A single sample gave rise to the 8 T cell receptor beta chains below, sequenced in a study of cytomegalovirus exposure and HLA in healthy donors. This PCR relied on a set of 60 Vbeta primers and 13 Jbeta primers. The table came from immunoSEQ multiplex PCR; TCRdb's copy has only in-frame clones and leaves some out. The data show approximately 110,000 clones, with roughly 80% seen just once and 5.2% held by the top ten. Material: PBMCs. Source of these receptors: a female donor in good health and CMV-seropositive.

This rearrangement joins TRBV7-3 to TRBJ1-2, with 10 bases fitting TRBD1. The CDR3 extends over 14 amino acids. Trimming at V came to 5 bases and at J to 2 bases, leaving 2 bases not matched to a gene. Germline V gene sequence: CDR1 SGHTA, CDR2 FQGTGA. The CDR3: CASSPGQGNYGYTF. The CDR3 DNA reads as TGTGCCAGCAGCCCGGGACAGGGGAACTATGGCTACACCTTC.

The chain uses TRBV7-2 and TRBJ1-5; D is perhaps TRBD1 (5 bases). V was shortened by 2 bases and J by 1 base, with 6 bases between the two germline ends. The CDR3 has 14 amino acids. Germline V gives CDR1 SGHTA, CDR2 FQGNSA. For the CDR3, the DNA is TGTGCCAGCAGCTTACAGGGAAGCAATCAGCCCCAGCATTTT. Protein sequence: CASSLQGSNQPQHF.

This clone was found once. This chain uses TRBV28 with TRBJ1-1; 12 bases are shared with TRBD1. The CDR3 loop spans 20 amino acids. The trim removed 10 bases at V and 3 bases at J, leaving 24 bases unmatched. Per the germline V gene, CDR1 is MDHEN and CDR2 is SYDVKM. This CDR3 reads CATSALGVYGTGGWDTEAFF. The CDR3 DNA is TGTGCCACCTCCGCCTTGGGGGTATATGGGACAGGGGGCTGGGACACTGAAGCTTTCTTT.

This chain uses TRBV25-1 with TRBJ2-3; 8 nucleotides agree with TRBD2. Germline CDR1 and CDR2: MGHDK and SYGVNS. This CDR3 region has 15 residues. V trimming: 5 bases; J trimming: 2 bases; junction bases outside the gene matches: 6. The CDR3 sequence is CASSNIAGPTDTQYF. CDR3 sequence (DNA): TGTGCCAGCAGTAACATAGCGGGACCCACAGATACGCAGTATTTT.

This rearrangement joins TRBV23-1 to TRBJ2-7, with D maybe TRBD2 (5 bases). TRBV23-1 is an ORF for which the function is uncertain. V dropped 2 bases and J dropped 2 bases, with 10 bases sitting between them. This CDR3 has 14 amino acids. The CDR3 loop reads CASSQEGSTYEQYF. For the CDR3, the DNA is TGCGCCAGCAGTCAAGAGGGCAGTACCTACGAGCAGTACTTC.

The CDR3 region has the DNA TGTGCCAGCAGCCCAGGAGGAGATGAGACCCAGTACTTC. Translated: CASSPGGDETQYF. The rearrangement links TRBV7-3 to TRBJ2-5; D is possibly TRBD2 (5 bases). This CDR3 spans 13 amino acids. The germline V and J ends were trimmed by 5 bases and 5 bases, with 12 bases remaining between them. Germline CDR1 is SGHTA and CDR2 is FQGTGA. Full variable domain (remainder filled in from reference TRBV7-3 and TRBJ2-5): GAGVSQTPSNKVTEKGKYVELRCDPISGHTALYWYRQSLGQGPEFLIYFQGTGAADDSGLPNDRFFAVRPEGSVSTLKIQRTERGDSAVYLCASSPGGDETQYFGPGTRLLVL.

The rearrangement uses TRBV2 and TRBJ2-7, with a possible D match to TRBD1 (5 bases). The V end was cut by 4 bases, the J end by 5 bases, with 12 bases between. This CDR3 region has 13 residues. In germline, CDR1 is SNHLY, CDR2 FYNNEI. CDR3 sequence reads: CASSGGRVDEQYF. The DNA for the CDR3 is TGTGCCAGCAGTGGGGGCAGGGTCGACGAGCAGTACTTC.

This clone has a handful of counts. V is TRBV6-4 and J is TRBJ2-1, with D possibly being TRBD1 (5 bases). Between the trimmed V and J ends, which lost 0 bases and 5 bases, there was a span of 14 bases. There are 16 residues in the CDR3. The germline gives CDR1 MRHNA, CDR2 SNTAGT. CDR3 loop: CASSDSGVVPHNEQFF. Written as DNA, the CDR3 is TGTGCCAGCAGTGACTCAGGGGTGGTCCCCCACAATGAGCAGTTCTTC.